This entry features one T cell receptor (beta chain) sequence. The antigen remains unidentified. The data were obtained in a study of cytomegalovirus exposure and HLA in healthy donors. Germline V gene sequence: CDR1 SEHNR, CDR2 FQNEAQ (reference sequence). This CDR3 has 12 residues. V lost 5 bases and J lost 10; bases outside the gene matches: 5. Study findings and constraints: A later analysis appeared to link common viral pathogens to several of the most significant clusters. Some V segments, including TRBV6-2 and TRBV6-3, were excluded as indistinguishable.

The PCR had 60 Vbeta and 13 Jbeta primers. Some clones are missing from TCRdb's copy, which holds only in-frame ones; the method was immunoSEQ multiplex PCR. The profile covers over 100,000 clones, with 76% appearing a single time and roughly 5.4% taken by the ten largest. The specimen sequenced was PBMCs. This clonotype was sampled from a young woman in good health and CMV-seropositive. This chain links TRBV7-9 with TRBJ1-1; TRBD1 aligns across 9 bases. The chain's CDR3 is CASSATGGAAFF. The CDR3 DNA sequence: TGTGCCAGCAGCGCAACAGGGGGCGCAGCTTTCTTT.